This passage covers 5 T cell receptor beta chains from one sample sequenced in a study of T cell responses to AZD1222 COVID-19 vaccine. Sequenced by immunoSEQ multiplex PCR; TCRdb stores in-frame clones only, minus some. The table has 90,000 to 150,000 clones, approximately 86% seen once; the top ten hold 2.4%. The sequences come from peripheral blood, collected on day 0 of AZD1222 vaccination. These receptors were obtained from an adult in good health.

This chain links TRBV30 with TRBJ1-1, with D tentatively TRBD1 (5 bases). V lost 2 bases to trimming and J lost 3 bases, with 22 bases between them. Germline loops: CDR1 GTSNPN, CDR2 SVGIG (reference sequence). The CDR3 is made up of 17 amino acids. For the CDR3, the DNA is TGTGCCTGGAGTTTACGCCTTCCCAGGGCGAGGGACACTGAAGCTTTCTTT. This encodes CAWSLRLPRARDTEAFF.

The chain employs TRBV5-1 and TRBJ2-7; 12 nucleotides align to TRBD2. CDR1 is SGHRS, CDR2 YFSETQ, per germline. J lost 2 bases, V lost 4 bases, and 4 bases had no gene match. The CDR3 loop spans 15 amino acids. In DNA form, the CDR3 reads TGCGCCAGCAGCCCGAGACTAGCGGGAGCCTACGAGCAGTACTTC. This gives the protein CASSPRLAGAYEQYF.

The rearrangement joins TRBV7-9 to TRBJ1-2; perhaps TRBD1 as D (5 bases). Trimming removed 5 bases from V and 4 bases from J, with 17 bases in between. Per germline, CDR1 SEHNR and CDR2 FQNEAQ (reference sequence). There are 15 residues in the CDR3. CDR3 coding DNA: TGTGCCAGCAGCGGAAGGGGACGGACGGCCTATGGCTACACCTTC. Translating it yields CASSGRGRTAYGYTF. The variable domain in full, with the rest retrieved from reference TRBV7-9 and TRBJ1-2, is DTGVSQNPRHKITKRGQNVTFRCDPISEHNRLYWYRQTLGQGPEFLTYFQNEAQLEKSRLLSDRFSAERPKGSFSTLEIQRTEQGDSAMYLCASSGRGRTAYGYTFGSGTRLTVV.

The chain has TRBV29-1 and TRBJ1-4; D may be TRBD1 (5 bases). Germline V gene data show CDR1 as SQVTM and CDR2 as ANQGSEA. This CDR3 is built from 12 residues. V was clipped by 7 bases and J by 8 bases, with 14 bases between them. The CDR3 is CSARGGGEKLFF. For the CDR3, the DNA is TGCAGCGCTCGGGGGGGTGGAGAAAAACTGTTTTTT.

This chain joins TRBV4-1 and TRBJ1-1; the match to TRBD1 covers 8 bases. Germline values: CDR1 MGHRA, CDR2 YSYEKL. The CDR3 runs 16 residues. V lost 1 base and J lost 1; bases outside the gene matches: 5. This chain's CDR3 is CASSQGQGAKNTEAFF. In DNA form, the CDR3 reads TGCGCCAGCAGCCAAGGGCAGGGGGCAAAGAACACTGAAGCTTTCTTT.